This TCR beta chain was documented in a study of T cells in Graves' hyperthyroidism and ophthalmopathy. V was trimmed by 5 bases and J by 3 bases, leaving 14 bases between them. Germline V lookup: CDR1 MNHNS, CDR2 SASEGT. The CDR3 spans 15 residues. RNA transcripts served as the template for amplifying TCR beta CDR3 regions. The TCR CDR3 was amplified in a first-round RT-PCR using the HTBI primer set. Each CDR3 protein gets one entry after TCRdb re-called the multiplex PCR reads with MiXCR. The sample yields 300,000 to 450,000 distinct CDR3 sequences, more than 11% seen once. The PBMCs were taken from around 9.1 ml of fresh peripheral blood.

The source material was blood. This chain joins TRBV6-1 and TRBJ2-4; no reliable D call. This clonotype originated in an older woman with Graves' hyperthyroidism. CDR3 in amino acids: CASSSVTGDKNIQYF. Written as DNA, the CDR3 is TGTGCCAGCAGTTCCGTGACTGGCGACAAAAACATTCAGTACTTC.